Sequencing of this T cell receptor beta chain was carried out in a study of T cell responses to AZD1222 COVID-19 vaccine (dated by TCRdb to about 2021). Study-level background: A total of about 230 trial participants underwent TCR sequencing, of whom about 210 received two doses of AZD1222 and about 25 received two doses of the MenACWY control vaccine. Trial participants were enrolled into age subgroups of 18-55, 56-69 and 70-plus years, which contained 148, 28 and 57 TCR-sequenced participants, respectively. Beyond this particular receptor, the publication reports: After two AZD1222 doses, both the breadth and the depth of spike-specific TCRs were significantly higher than at day 0 and than in MenACWY recipients. In the small 56-69-year group, the increase in depth fell short of significance, most likely because of low power. Because no samples from the day 14 peak response were available, repertoires could be characterized only after the peak T cell response. Vaccine-associated CD4 TCRs spanned the whole spike protein, with dominant responses in regions 160-218 and 743-854. Epitopes outside the regions mutated in the B.1.351 and B.1.1.7 variants were reportedly recognized by nearly half of the unique spike-specific TCRs. Participants were mostly white British, with more females than males. The authors suggested clonal diversity may have been underestimated. Conclusions about previously exposed vaccinees were limited because only a handful of AZD1222 recipients were SARS-CoV-2 seropositive at baseline.

As concerns this clone: Its antigen is still unknown. The sample holds no much larger clone one base away, and base qualities are not on file.

This specimen's time point label, interpreted: about 28 days (+/-7) after the second vaccine dose. AZD1222 recipients with second doses at about 4 weeks or about 12 weeks were pooled, because spike-specific TCR depth and breadth did not differ between schedules. The vaccinee samples were drawn from two UK trials, COV001 and COV002, one of which was a single-blind randomized controlled phase 2/3 trial testing AZD1222 (ChAdOx1 nCoV-19) in healthy adults. For TCRbeta chain sequencing, PBMC samples were collected from trial participants at day 0 and at day 28 after the second dose. The germline V gene gives CDR1 as SNHLY and CDR2 as FYNNEI. There are 12 amino acids in the CDR3, from cysteine to phenylalanine inclusive. Only the CDR3 DNA is retained, 36 bases long and in frame from the first base. V drops 3 bases and J drops 9 bases, leaving 11 bases in between. The CDR3 regions of human TCRbeta chains were analyzed by immunosequencing. The paper's processing steps were these. TCRs in the repertoires were matched against a reference library of SARS-CoV-2-specific TCRs that had been generated with the MIRA antigen-specificity platform. Breadth meant the fraction of unique TCRs that were SARS-CoV-2-associated, whereas depth meant the fraction of total T cells that were SARS-CoV-2-associated. Using the MIRA data, each spike-specific TCR was mapped to the spike region that the TCR reacts to and placed in a CD4 or CD8 class. Log10-transformed breadth and depth values were compared by one-way ANOVA with Sidak's multiple comparisons tests. TCRdb took over this immuneACCESS table, retaining in-frame rearrangements with V and J assigned. Such tables are incomplete; in checked studies, under half of the missing clones stem from an unresolved V gene, and the remainder is unexplained. From that table come the V and J calls and clone size; the DNA was used to work out D and trimming. The sample data list tens of thousands of clones, and about nine tenths of these were observed just once. The ten top clones hold about 3% of the sample.

Rearrangement joined TRBV2 to TRBJ1-1; the D gene assignment is ambiguous. The material sequenced was peripheral blood, taken 28 days after the second AZD1222 dose. The sequence was obtained from an adult who received the AZD1222 COVID-19 vaccine. At the DNA level, the sequence is TGTGCCAGCAGTGAGGACCCGGGCAAAGCTTTCTTT. This is translated as CASSEDPGKAFF.